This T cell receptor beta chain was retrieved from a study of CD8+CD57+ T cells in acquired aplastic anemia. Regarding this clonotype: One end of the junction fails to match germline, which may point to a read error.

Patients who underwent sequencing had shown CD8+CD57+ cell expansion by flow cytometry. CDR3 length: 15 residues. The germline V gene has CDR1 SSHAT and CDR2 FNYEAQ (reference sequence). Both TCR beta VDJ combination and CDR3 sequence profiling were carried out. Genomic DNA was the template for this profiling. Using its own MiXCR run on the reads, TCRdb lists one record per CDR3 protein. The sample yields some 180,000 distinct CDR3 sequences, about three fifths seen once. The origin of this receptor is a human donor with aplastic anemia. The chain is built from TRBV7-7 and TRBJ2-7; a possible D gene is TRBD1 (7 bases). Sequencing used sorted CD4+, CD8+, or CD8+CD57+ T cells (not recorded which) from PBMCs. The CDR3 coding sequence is TGTGCTAGCAGCTCCGACAGGGACTCCTCCTACGAGCAGTACTTC. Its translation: CASSSDRDSSYEQYF. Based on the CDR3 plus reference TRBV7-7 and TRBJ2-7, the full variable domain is GAGVSQSPRYKVTKRGQDVTLRCDPISSHATLYWYQQALGQGPEFLTYFNYEAQPDKSGLPSDRFSAERPEGSISTLTIQRTEQRDSAMYRCASSSDRDSSYEQYFGPGTRLTVT.